This entry lists 18 T cell receptor beta chains sequenced from one sample in a study of multiple sclerosis patients with progressive multifocal leukoencephalopathy (dated by TCRdb to between 2018 and 2021). The sample's time point label, in plain terms: before natalizumab initiation. Library preparation was by the immunoSEQ multiplex PCR assay. The table was pulled from immuneACCESS by TCRdb, which kept in-frame rearrangements only. Such tables lose some clones; where checked, under half of the loss comes from unresolved V genes, and the rest has no known cause. Recorded for this sample are under 40,000 clones; around 89% of them occurred a single time. The top ten clones comprise approximately 1.5% of the sample. The sequencing input was PBMCs. The origin of the receptors is a human donor with multiple sclerosis.

J is TRBJ1-2 and V is TRBV2; D unresolved. Germline assignment: CDR1 SNHLY and CDR2 FYNNEI. V lost 2 bases and J 1 base, leaving 17 bases between the germline ends. The CDR3 consists of 17 residues. The CDR3 nucleotides are TGTGCCAGCAGTGAAACGACTCTCCCCATATTTAACTATGGCTACACCTTC. It encodes CASSETTLPIFNYGYTF. Variable domain in full (rest from reference TRBV2 and TRBJ1-2): EPEVTQTPSHQVTQMGQEVILRCVPISNHLYFYWYRQILGQKVEFLVSFYNNEISEKSEIFDDQFSVERPDGSNFTLKIRSTKLEDSAMYFCASSETTLPIFNYGYTFGSGTRLTVV.

The chain joins TRBV29-1 to TRBJ2-3; TRBD1 is a possible D gene (5 bases). The CDR3 is 14 residues long. Germline V CDR1 and CDR2: SQVTM, ANQGSEA. V was shortened by 3 bases and J by 8 bases, with 18 bases between the two germline ends. The CDR3 region has the DNA TGCAGCGTTGAGGACAAAGCATCAACGGCTACGCAGTATTTT. It translates to CSVEDKASTATQYF.

This rearrangement joins TRBV5-1 to TRBJ1-1, with a possible D match to TRBD1 (5 bases). The CDR3 is made up of 13 amino acids. Deletions cut 0 bases from V and 5 bases from J, with 8 bases between. The V gene's germline CDR1 is SGHRS and CDR2 YFSETQ. The CDR3 DNA reads TGCGCCAGCAGCTTGGCCGAGGGGACTGAAGCTTTCTTT. Translating gives CASSLAEGTEAFF. The full variable domain, its missing parts supplied by reference TRBV5-1 and TRBJ1-1, is KAGVTQTPRYLIKTRGQQVTLSCSPISGHRSVSWYQQTPGQGLQFLFEYFSETQRNKGNFPGRFSGRQFSNSRSEMNVSTLELGDSALYLCASSLAEGTEAFFGQGTRLTVV.

This rearrangement joins TRBV9 to TRBJ2-1; 12 bases fit TRBD2. The V and J ends lost 0 bases and 7 bases, in that order; junction bases with no gene match: 5. Per the germline V gene, CDR1 is SGDLS and CDR2 is YYNGEE. The CDR3 length is 16 residues. The CDR3 loop reads CASSVGASGRVNEQFF. The CDR3 nucleotides read TGTGCCAGCAGCGTAGGGGCTAGCGGGAGGGTAAATGAGCAGTTCTTC.

The chain carries TRBV14 and TRBJ2-3, with D perhaps being TRBD1 or TRBD2 (5 bases each). The CDR3 runs 15 residues. V was trimmed by 3 bases and J by 6 bases, leaving 16 bases between them. Per the germline V gene, CDR1 is SGHDN and CDR2 is FVKESK. The chain's CDR3 is CASSQLLGRPDTQYF. Here the CDR3 DNA reads TGTGCCAGCAGCCAGCTGTTGGGACGGCCCGATACGCAGTATTTT.

CDR3 sequence reads: CASSPYQNEQFF. CDR3 coding DNA: TGTGCCAGCAGCCCCTATCAAAATGAGCAGTTCTTC. The chain carries TRBV7-2 and TRBJ2-1; D is unclear. The length of the CDR3 is 12 residues. Germline CDR1 SGHTA, CDR2 FQGNSA. The germline V and J ends were trimmed by 5 bases and 7 bases, with 9 bases remaining between them.

This clone was detected only once. This chain connects TRBV19 to TRBJ2-1; 9 bases are a match to TRBD2. The V segment lost 6 bases and the J segment 7 bases; nucleotides outside the gene matches: 10. The germline gives CDR1 LNHDA, CDR2 SQIVND (reference sequence). The CDR3 loop spans 15 amino acids. The CDR3 here is CASSGLGLARNEQFF. In DNA, the CDR3 is TGTGCCAGTAGCGGTTTGGGACTAGCAAGGAATGAGCAGTTCTTC.

This chain joins TRBV2 and TRBJ1-1, with 8 bases matching TRBD1. V lost 3 bases and J lost 6; bases outside the gene matches: 6. CDR1 is SNHLY, CDR2 FYNNEI, per germline. This CDR3 spans 14 amino acids. For the CDR3, the DNA is TGTGCCAGCAGTGACCAGGGGGCTAAACCTGAAGCTTTCTTT. The encoded protein is CASSDQGAKPEAFF.

V is TRBV5-6 and J is TRBJ2-5; D gene unclear. The J call is doubtful: the DNA matches TRBJ2-7 better. This CDR3 is built from 13 residues. The germline gives CDR1 SGHDT, CDR2 YYEEEE. CDR3 residues: CASSFGSSYEQYF. The CDR3 coding sequence is TGTGCCAGCAGCTTCGGCAGCTCCTACGAGCAGTACTTC.

The chain joins TRBV10-3 to TRBJ1-5, with D unresolved. The CDR3 extends over 13 amino acids. The germline CDR1 and CDR2 sequences are ENHRY and SYGVKD. V lost 2 bases and J lost 4, with 6 bases in between. CDR3 DNA: TGTGCCATCAGTGAGGGGAGGAATCAGCCCCAGCATTTT. Amino acids: CAISEGRNQPQHF.

The chain combines TRBV5-1 with TRBJ2-7; tentatively, D is TRBD1 (5 bases). The CDR3 sequence is 12 residues long. Trimming took off 0 bases at V and 6 bases at J, with 7 bases between the two ends. Germline V gene sequence: CDR1 SGHRS, CDR2 YFSETQ. The chain's CDR3 is CASSLGQPEQYF. As DNA, the CDR3 is TGCGCCAGCAGCTTGGGACAGCCCGAGCAGTACTTC. Full variable domain (remainder filled in from reference TRBV5-1 and TRBJ2-7): KAGVTQTPRYLIKTRGQQVTLSCSPISGHRSVSWYQQTPGQGLQFLFEYFSETQRNKGNFPGRFSGRQFSNSRSEMNVSTLELGDSALYLCASSLGQPEQYFGPGTRLTVT.

The chain joins TRBV6-5 to TRBJ2-7; no firm D call. V lost 5 bases and J 6 bases, leaving 14 bases between the germline ends. The CDR3 has 13 amino acids. Germline-derived CDR1 and CDR2 are MNHEY and SVGAGI. The CDR3 loop reads CASSRDLYGEQYF. The CDR3 DNA is TGTGCCAGCAGTCGTGACTTATACGGCGAGCAGTACTTC.

J is TRBJ1-1 and V is TRBV5-3; D gene uncertain. TRBV5-3 is annotated as an ORF whose role is uncertain. This CDR3 has 15 amino acids. V lost 2 bases and J lost 5, with 16 bases in between. The CDR3 reads CARSLFWPPETEAFF. The CDR3 DNA reads TGTGCCAGAAGCTTATTCTGGCCTCCTGAGACTGAAGCTTTCTTT.

The chain is built from TRBV4-3 and TRBJ2-7; no clear D. The germline CDR1 and CDR2 sequences are LGHNA and YSLEER. CDR3 size: 14 residues. The V and J ends lost 2 bases and 0 bases respectively, with 8 bases between them. CDR3 protein: CASSQTGSSYEQYF. As DNA, the CDR3 is TGCGCCAGCAGCCAAACCGGGTCCTCCTACGAGCAGTACTTC.

This chain uses TRBV28 with TRBJ2-1, with 9 bases matching TRBD2. Germline CDR1 is MDHEN and CDR2 is SYDVKM. After removal of 6 bases from V and 9 bases from J, the junction contained 15 bases not matched to a gene. The CDR3 totals 16 residues. CDR3 nucleotides: TGTGCCAGCAGCTTGGGCGGGAGGGGGGATTTTGGTGAGCAGTTCTTC. Its translation: CASSLGGRGDFGEQFF.

This clone showed up just a few times. This sample includes further DNA sequences coding for the same CDR3. The chain is built from TRBV5-1 and TRBJ2-7, with 11 bases lining up with TRBD1. Germline-derived CDR1 and CDR2 are SGHRS and YFSETQ. V lost 4 bases to trimming and J lost 7 bases; unmatched junction nucleotides: 7. The CDR3 sequence is 14 residues long. The CDR3 reads CASSAGTGGWEQYF. The CDR3 bases are TGCGCCAGCAGCGCCGGGACAGGGGGTTGGGAGCAGTACTTC.

The V gene is TRBV6-5, the J gene TRBJ2-3, with D possibly TRBD2 on 6 matching bases. Trimming pared 6 bases from V and 3 bases from J, leaving 16 bases between. CDR1 and CDR2 (germline): MNHEY, SVGAGI. The CDR3 has 15 residues. CDR3: CASSHDYRGTDTQYF. The CDR3 DNA reads TGTGCCAGCAGCCACGACTACCGGGGGACAGATACGCAGTATTTT.

This chain connects TRBV4-1 to TRBJ2-5; D is uncertain. The CDR3 covers 14 residues. V was shortened by 5 bases and J by 5 bases, with 15 bases between the two germline ends. Germline V gene lookup returns CDR1 MGHRA and CDR2 YSYEKL. CDR3: CASSGLIGLETQYF. DNA for the CDR3: TGCGCCAGCAGCGGCCTTATTGGCTTGGAGACCCAGTACTTC.